The T cell receptor (beta chain) under discussion was sequenced for a study of T cells in Graves' hyperthyroidism and ophthalmopathy. The investigators amplified TCR beta CDR3 regions from RNA transcripts. HTBI primers were employed in a first-round RT-PCR of the TCR CDR3. TCRdb re-called the multiplex PCR reads with MiXCR, one entry per CDR3 protein. The sample holds about 520,000 distinct CDR3 sequences, roughly a quarter seen once. The diagnostic basis comprised clinical symptoms, serum thyroxine and TRAb, thyroid ultrasound and orbital computed tomography. Study results and limitations: From stable hyperthyroidism, ophthalmopathy was set apart by a 13 V-J model. Ophthalmopathy, which appeared later, was predicted by the model a median roughly 6.4 months before onset.

This clonotype was seen ten or more times. Its specificity is not known. Germline V gene data show CDR1 as SGHRS and CDR2 as YFSETQ. The CDR3 runs 13 residues. The V end was cut by 0 bases, the J end by 3 bases, with 7 bases between. The TCR comes from a woman between 25 and 40 years old with Graves' ophthalmopathy. The sample comprised blood. The V call is TRBV5-1, the J call TRBJ2-7; D remains ambiguous. The CDR3: CASSLGQDYEQYF. Written as DNA, the CDR3 is TGCGCCAGCAGCTTGGGACAAGACTACGAGCAGTACTTC.